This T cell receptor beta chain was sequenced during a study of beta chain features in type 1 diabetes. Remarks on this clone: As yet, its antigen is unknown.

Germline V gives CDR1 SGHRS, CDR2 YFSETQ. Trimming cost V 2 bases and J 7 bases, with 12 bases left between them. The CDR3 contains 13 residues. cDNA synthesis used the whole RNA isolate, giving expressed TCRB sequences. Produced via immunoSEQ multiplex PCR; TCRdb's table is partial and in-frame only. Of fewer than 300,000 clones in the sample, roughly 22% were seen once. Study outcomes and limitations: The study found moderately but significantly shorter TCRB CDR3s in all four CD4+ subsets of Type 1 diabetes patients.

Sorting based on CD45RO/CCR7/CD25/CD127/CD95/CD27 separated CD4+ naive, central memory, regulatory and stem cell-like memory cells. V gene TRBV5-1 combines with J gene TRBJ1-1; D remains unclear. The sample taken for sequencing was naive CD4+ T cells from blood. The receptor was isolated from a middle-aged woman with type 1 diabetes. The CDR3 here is CASSFGEEGEAFF. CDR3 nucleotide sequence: TGCGCCAGCAGCTTCGGGGAGGAGGGTGAAGCTTTCTTT.